This T cell receptor beta chain was identified during a study of blood T cell repertoires in COVID-19. Overall study: Both acute and convalescent COVID-19 samples were obtained from the United States, Italy and Spain. PBMCs, B-cell-depleted T cells, or T cells were the source of the cDNA or gDNA that made up the material.

A word on this clone: Other DNA sequences in the sample encode the same CDR3.

The germline CDR1 and CDR2 sequences are SNHLY and FYNNEI. The length of the CDR3 is 12 residues. With 7 bases removed from V and 6 bases from J, the gap between germline ends came to 12 bases. TCRdb's copy holds only in-frame clones and misses some; the assay was immunoSEQ multiplex PCR. Counted here are more than 200,000 clones, about 87% occurring once; the ten biggest clones make up 6% to 6.5%. The sequenced material came from peripheral blood. J is TRBJ1-2 and V is TRBV2; D remains ambiguous. The clonotype comes from a woman in her thirties with COVID-19, enrolled during active disease. DNA for the CDR3: TGTGCCAGCAATGTCTATCGGGATGGCTACACCTTC. Its protein is CASNVYRDGYTF. The full variable domain, with the rest looked up from reference TRBV2 and TRBJ1-2, is EPEVTQTPSHQVTQMGQEVILRCVPISNHLYFYWYRQILGQKVEFLVSFYNNEISEKSEIFDDQFSVERPDGSNFTLKIRSTKLEDSAMYFCASNVYRDGYTFGSGTRLTVV.